This T cell receptor beta chain was identified in a study of CD8 T cells in ankylosing spondylitis. This clonotype was observed a handful of times. Antigen unknown. Libraries for TCR beta were made by quantitative 5'-RACE with molecular barcodes. TCRdb ran MiXCR on the 5' RACE reads and lists one entry per CDR3 protein. The table shows over 600,000 distinct CDR3 sequences, with under 20% occurring only once. Study-wide results and caveats: Several of the motif variants were reported before in synovial fluid and blood from reactive arthritis. Ankylosing spondylitis blood appeared to carry a characteristic TCR beta motif of roughly eight highly homologous variants. Reportedly, significant enrichment of disease-linked clones occurred in matched ankylosing spondylitis synovial fluid.

Per germline, CDR1 MNHEY and CDR2 SVGAGI. CDR3 size: 16 residues. J lost 2 bases, V lost 4 bases, and 8 bases had no gene match. Material: blood, either unsorted or a sorted T cell fraction (not recorded which). The sequence was collected from a male donor with ankylosing spondylitis. V and J are TRBV6-5 and TRBJ2-3; TRBD2 matches 8 bases. Written as DNA, the CDR3 is TGTGCCAGCAGTTCGGCTAGCGGGTTACTCACAGATACGCAGTATTTT. This codes for CASSSASGLLTDTQYF.